A few counts support the clone carrying this T cell receptor (beta chain). Its specificity is not known. These data originate in a study of T cells in Graves' hyperthyroidism and ophthalmopathy. Findings and caveats of the study: Most clonotypes expanded in thyroid above 0.001 were likewise present in blood.

The source material, RNA transcripts, was used to amplify TCR beta CDR3 regions. During a first-round RT-PCR of the TCR CDR3, the HTBI primer set was used. TCRdb passed the multiplex PCR reads through MiXCR, listing each CDR3 protein once. The profile shows hundreds of thousands of distinct CDR3 sequences, roughly 14% of them singletons. The CDR3 has 13 amino acids. Germline CDR1 and CDR2: MNHNS and SASEGT. The V end lost 5 bases, the J end lost 9 bases, and 17 bases lay between the germline ends. The gene calls are TRBV6-1 and TRBJ2-7; a possible D gene is TRBD2 (7 bases). This sequence originates from a man younger than 35 with Graves' ophthalmopathy. The sample consisted of blood. DNA of the CDR3: TGTGCCAGCAGTAAGATGACCCGGGGGGCGCAGTACTTC. This encodes CASSKMTRGAQYF.